What follows is one T cell receptor beta chain and its context. The antigen remains unidentified. An end of the junction differs from the germline gene, which may be a read error. Other nucleotide sequences in the sample specify the same CDR3. The method was immunoSEQ multiplex PCR; TCRdb's version includes in-frame clones alone and lacks a portion of them. The sample consists of about 83,000 clones, about 85% of them appearing once. This CDR3 contains 18 residues. Germline-derived CDR1 and CDR2 are SGHNT and YYREEE (reference sequence). The source of the sample is a study of OX40 agonist ivuxolimab in advanced cancers. Overall study results and limits: Nonresponders, in some cases, also had low normalized T-cell clonal expansion.

The rearrangement uses TRBV5-4 and TRBJ2-2, with D possibly called TRBD1 or TRBD2 (7 bases each). This TCR was recovered from an adult with an advanced solid tumor such as melanoma, head and neck, liver or kidney cancer. This specimen consisted of CD4+ or CD8+ T cells sorted from blood, obtained in a trial of the OX40 agonist ivuxolimab. The CDR3 loop is CASSGAHRGGSFTGELFF. The CDR3 region has the DNA TGCGCCAGCAGCGGGGCCCACAGGGGTGGTAGTTTCACCGGGGAGCTGTTTTTT.